A single sample gave rise to the 10 T cell receptor beta chains below, sequenced in a study of T cell changes during pregnancy in multiple sclerosis. The assay was immunoSEQ multiplex PCR, and TCRdb's table has in-frame clones only and misses some. The sample has 45,000 to 55,000 clones; 80% to 95% are singletons. The material sequenced was CD4+ T cells from peripheral blood mononuclear cells, taken in the second trimester of pregnancy. Source of these receptors: a female donor in good health, enrolled as a control in a pregnancy study.

The sample holds one count of this clone. The rearrangement joins TRBV4-3 to TRBJ2-6, with 7 positions matching TRBD1. The CDR3 runs 18 residues. Germline V gene sequence: CDR1 LGHNA, CDR2 YSLEER. J was trimmed by 0 bases and V by 0 bases; bases with no gene match: 5. CDR3 sequence (DNA): TGCGCCAGCAGCCAAGATCGAGGGGGCTTCTCTGGGGCCAACGTCCTGACTTTC. It specifies CASSQDRGGFSGANVLTF.

The V call is TRBV4-1, the J call TRBJ2-2; tentatively, D is TRBD2 (6 bases). Germline assignment: CDR1 MGHRA and CDR2 YSYEKL. The germline V and J ends were trimmed by 0 bases and 4 bases, with 12 bases remaining between them. CDR3 length: 16 residues. The chain's CDR3 is CASSQEGGGGTGELFF. CDR3 sequence (DNA): TGCGCCAGCAGCCAAGAGGGGGGAGGAGGCACCGGGGAGCTGTTTTTT.

V and J are TRBV5-1 and TRBJ2-3; TRBD1 matches 7 bases. Germline V gene lookup returns CDR1 SGHRS and CDR2 YFSETQ. V gave up 3 bases and J gave up 2 bases; unmatched junction bases: 6. The CDR3 runs to 15 residues. As DNA, the CDR3 is TGCGCCAGCAGCTCCGACAGGGCCTCCACAGATACGCAGTATTTT. It yields the protein CASSSDRASTDTQYF.

This chain uses TRBV7-8 with TRBJ2-4; 7 bases are shared with TRBD2. Germline loops: CDR1 SGHVS, CDR2 FQNEAQ. The CDR3 has 16 amino acids. Germline trimming cut 4 bases from V and 0 bases from J; bases unmatched to any gene: 6. The CDR3 protein is CASSSWAGEAKNIQYF. CDR3 sequence (DNA): TGTGCCAGCAGCTCCTGGGCGGGGGAAGCCAAAAACATTCAGTACTTC.

The V call is TRBV9, the J call TRBJ1-4; no clear D. Trimming left V 7 bases short and J 0 bases short, with 10 bases between. Germline lookup yields CDR1 SGDLS and CDR2 YYNGEE. The CDR3 spans 14 residues. The CDR3 loop reads CASSPLTTNEKLFF. The CDR3 DNA is TGTGCCAGCTCCCCACTCACAACTAATGAAAAACTGTTTTTT.

The J gene is TRBJ2-7, the V gene TRBV11-2; no clear D. Germline V lookup: CDR1 SGHAT, CDR2 FQNNGV. The CDR3 covers 13 residues. Deletions cut 0 bases from V and 2 bases from J, with 5 bases between. Here the CDR3 reads CASSLDLPYEQYF. CDR3 sequence (DNA): TGTGCCAGCAGCTTAGATCTCCCCTACGAGCAGTACTTC.

The J gene is TRBJ1-3, the V gene TRBV28; D uncertain. Trimming removed 3 bases from V and 0 bases from J, with 6 bases in between. The CDR3 is made up of 14 amino acids. Germline values: CDR1 MDHEN, CDR2 SYDVKM. The CDR3 sequence: CASSFLLSGNTIYF. The CDR3 DNA reads TGTGCCAGCAGTTTCCTACTCTCTGGAAACACCATATATTTT.

This chain connects TRBV30 to TRBJ2-7, with 7 bases fitting TRBD2. From germline, CDR1 is GTSNPN and CDR2 SVGIG (reference sequence). Trimming cost V 2 bases and J 3 bases; bases outside gene matches: 7. This CDR3 is 14 amino acids long. The CDR3 DNA follows: TGTGCCTGGAGTTCTTCACTAGCGAACTACGAGCAGTACTTC. Translation gives CAWSSSLANYEQYF.

The CDR3 coding sequence is TGCAGCGGATTAGACAAGGTCAAAACCGGGGAGCTGTTTTTT. Residues: CSGLDKVKTGELFF. The genes are TRBV29-1 and TRBJ2-2; unclear D gene. The CDR3 contains 14 residues. V lost 7 bases, J lost 5 bases, and 17 bases lay in between. The germline V gene has CDR1 SQVTM and CDR2 ANQGSEA.

The chain is built from TRBV28 and TRBJ2-1; 13 bases fit TRBD2. V lost 5 bases to trimming and J lost 5 bases; unmatched junction nucleotides: 9. The V gene's germline CDR1 is MDHEN and CDR2 SYDVKM. The CDR3 contains 17 residues. Written as DNA, the CDR3 is TGTGCCAGCAGTCTAAGCCCCGGGACTAGCGGGAACAATGAGCAGTTCTTC. Its protein is CASSLSPGTSGNNEQFF.